This TCR beta chain was sequenced during a study of Ad26.COV2.S vaccination and SARS-CoV-2 variants. Background on the study: Once, or twice with 56 days between doses, Ad26.COV2.S was given intramuscularly.

Generated by immunoSEQ multiplex PCR, the TCRdb table keeps only in-frame clones and is missing some. The profile shows about 680,000 clones, roughly 90% of them singletons. Whole-study findings and limits: Measurement of non-spike TCR breadth gave similar results in vaccine and placebo recipients. A substantial breadth of spike-specific CD8+ and CD4+ T cell responses after vaccination has been reported.

Noted treatment: 15 to 20 received Ad26.COV2.S at low or high dose, single or two shots; several received placebo; per-sample allocation not given. On day 63 after the first injection, vaccine and placebo recipients gave samples. At a Boston site, the person donating was an adult of 18-55 years. A note on this clone: Its target is not known.

CDR3 length: 12 amino acids. The germline V and J ends were trimmed by 3 bases and 5 bases, with 8 bases remaining between them. The germline V gene encodes CDR1 DFQATT and CDR2 SNEGSKA (reference sequence). The sequence came from a person aged 18-60 years who received the Ad26.COV2.S COVID-19 vaccine or a placebo. Specimen: peripheral blood, collected in a trial of Ad26.COV2.S vaccine versus placebo. This sequence joins TRBV20-1 and TRBJ2-1; D is unclear. In nucleotides, the CDR3 is TGCAGTGCTAGTCCCCGGAACAATGAGCAGTTCTTC. Amino acid sequence: CSASPRNNEQFF.